This T cell receptor (beta chain) was recorded in a study of graft-versus-host responses after intestinal transplantation. Study-wide context: Multivisceral, liver-intestinal, or isolated intestinal grafts were transplanted into recipients. Findings of the study overall: Detection of GvH clones occurred in recipient marrow, and some had their first appearance in ileum or blood. Patients with graft-donor T cell macrochimerism had high graft-versus-host to host-versus-graft clonal ratios in allografts. Early post-transplant declines in HvG were associated with peak levels of circulating GvH clones.

As for this clone: The antigen is unknown.

This table comes from immunoSEQ multiplex PCR, and its TCRdb copy is limited to in-frame clones, with some not included. The sample has over 75,000 clones, 85% to 95% seen once. The sample consisted of unstimulated CD8+ T cells sorted from spleen or lymph node cells, taken before transplant. This clonotype was obtained from a human donor who was the organ donor for an intestinal transplant.

This chain's CDR3 is CASSEIGTGYGYTF. In nucleotides, the CDR3 is TGTGCCAGCAGTGAAATCGGGACAGGCTATGGCTACACCTTC. The rearrangement joins TRBV6-1 to TRBJ1-2, with 8 bases identical to TRBD1. With V trimmed by 2 bases and J by 4 bases, 3 bases remained unmatched. Germline V gives CDR1 MNHNS, CDR2 SASEGT. The CDR3 is 14 residues long.